Each of the 30 T cell receptor beta chains below was sequenced from the same sample in a study of CXCR3-negative and CXCR3-positive naive CD8 T cells. cDNA libraries for TRB were generated by 5' RACE incorporating UMI labels. Following a re-call of the 5' RACE reads, TCRdb has one entry per CDR3 protein and lacks DNA. The listing records some 48,000 distinct CDR3 sequences. Sequences were obtained from naive CXCR3- CD8+ T cells from blood. Subset meaning: CD45RO-CCR7+CD27+CD95- naive CD8+ T cells lacking CXCR3 (TNR3-). These receptors were collected from a human donor in good health. Some clones in this sample may be carry-over from other donors' samples.

This rearrangement joins TRBV6-2 or TRBV6-3 to TRBJ2-6. CDR1 and CDR2 (germline): MNHEY, SVGEGT. The CDR3 contains 17 residues. This CDR3 is CASSSHVFSSGANVLTF.

The chain joins TRBV6-2 or TRBV6-3 to TRBJ2-7; lacking DNA, the TRBD1 call made by TCRdb goes unchecked. CDR3 length: 19 amino acids. Germline loops: CDR1 MNHEY, CDR2 SVGEGT. The CDR3 sequence: CASSPHPGQGPYSSYEQYF.

The gene calls are TRBV6-2 or TRBV6-3 and TRBJ2-1; TCRdb reports TRBD2, a call that lacks DNA to check it against. Germline CDR1 is MNHEY and CDR2 is SVGEGT. The CDR3 loop spans 14 amino acids. The CDR3: CASSYSTEGNEQFF.

CDR3: CASSLAGTGDNIQYF. This chain links TRBV7-2 with TRBJ2-4; TCRdb reports TRBD1, a call that lacks DNA to check it against. The length of the CDR3 is 15 residues. Looked up from germline, CDR1 is SGHTA and CDR2 is FQGNSA.

The rearrangement joins TRBV28 to TRBJ2-7; without DNA, the TCRdb call of TRBD2 cannot be checked. Germline CDR1 reads MDHEN; CDR2 reads SYDVKM. The CDR3 consists of 14 residues. The CDR3 loop is CASSRRGGRYEQYF.

The J gene is TRBJ2-1, the V gene TRBV29-1; TCRdb indicates TRBD1, and absent DNA this call remains unverified. The CDR3 sequence is 14 residues long. The germline CDR1 and CDR2 sequences are SQVTM and ANQGSEA. The CDR3 is CSVEGLARENEQFF.

V is TRBV5-1 and J is TRBJ2-1; TCRdb's D call, TRBD2, is unchecked because there is no DNA. This CDR3 has 17 residues. Germline V gene sequence: CDR1 SGHRS, CDR2 YFSETQ. CDR3 sequence: CASSLFSGTSAYNEQFF. Combining the CDR3 with reference TRBV5-1 and TRBJ2-1 gives the whole variable domain KAGVTQTPRYLIKTRGQQVTLSCSPISGHRSVSWYQQTPGQGLQFLFEYFSETQRNKGNFPGRFSGRQFSNSRSEMNVSTLELGDSALYLCASSLFSGTSAYNEQFFGPGTRLTVL.

V gene TRBV24-1 combines with J gene TRBJ2-2; the D call from TCRdb, TRBD2, cannot be confirmed without DNA. The CDR3 is made up of 13 amino acids. CDR1 KGHDR and CDR2 SFDVKD come from the germline V gene. CDR3 sequence: CATKGENTGELFF.

This chain connects TRBV28 to TRBJ2-1; TCRdb proposes TRBD1, but this gene call is untestable without DNA. From germline, CDR1 is MDHEN and CDR2 SYDVKM. The CDR3 consists of 14 residues. The CDR3 sequence is CASSYGSQGDEQFF.

V gene TRBV12-3 or TRBV12-4 combines with J gene TRBJ2-2; as DNA is missing, the TRBD1 call by TCRdb cannot be tested. The CDR3 is 15 amino acids. The CDR3 spells CASSAGQTSAGELFF.

The V and J genes are TRBV7-2 and TRBJ2-1; TCRdb calls TRBD2, which cannot be checked without DNA. Per the germline V gene, CDR1 is SGHTA and CDR2 is FQGNSA. This CDR3 has 16 residues. The CDR3 loop reads CASSLSLAGGYNEQFF. Filled out from reference TRBV7-2 and TRBJ2-1, the complete variable domain reads GAGVSQSPSNKVTEKGKDVELRCDPISGHTALYWYRQSLGQGLEFLIYFQGNSAPDKSGLPSDRFSAERTGGSVSTLTIQRTQQEDSAVYLCASSLSLAGGYNEQFFGPGTRLTVL.

The V and J genes are TRBV18 and TRBJ2-7; TCRdb lists TRBD1, though no DNA is available to test this call. The germline V gene encodes CDR1 KGHSH and CDR2 LQKENI. This CDR3 contains 16 residues. The CDR3 spells CASSPAPKHPSYEQYF.

V usage is TRBV6-1 and J usage is TRBJ2-1; the TRBD1 assignment by TCRdb is unverifiable without DNA. Germline V CDR1 and CDR2: MNHNS, SASEGT. This CDR3 is 14 amino acids long. The CDR3 loop is CASSELWGQGEQFF.

This chain connects TRBV9 to TRBJ1-2; TCRdb returns TRBD1, unconfirmable since there is no DNA. The CDR3 sequence is 12 residues long. Germline V gives CDR1 SGDLS, CDR2 YYNGEE. CDR3 residues: CASSSDSYGYTF.

This chain joins TRBV7-3 and TRBJ1-5. The CDR3 runs 15 residues. Germline CDR1 and CDR2: SGHTA and FQGTGA. This CDR3 is CASSLIGASNQPQHF. Full variable domain (missing parts from reference TRBV7-3 and TRBJ1-5): GAGVSQTPSNKVTEKGKYVELRCDPISGHTALYWYRQSLGQGPEFLIYFQGTGAADDSGLPNDRFFAVRPEGSVSTLKIQRTERGDSAVYLCASSLIGASNQPQHFGDGTRLSIL.

The V gene is TRBV7-3, the J gene TRBJ2-7. The CDR3 totals 16 residues. Germline V lookup: CDR1 SGHTA, CDR2 FQGTGA. The CDR3 sequence: CASSLTLRRSSYEQYF.

The CDR3 spells CASSRTGGETQYF. The chain uses TRBV28 and TRBJ2-5; TCRdb's D call of TRBD1 is untestable without DNA. This CDR3 has 13 amino acids. CDR1 and CDR2 (germline): MDHEN, SYDVKM.

This chain connects TRBV28 to TRBJ2-5. The germline gives CDR1 MDHEN, CDR2 SYDVKM. The CDR3 is made up of 12 amino acids. The CDR3 is CASSLERETQYF.

J is TRBJ1-2 and V is TRBV20-1; TCRdb's D gene call, TRBD1, goes unchecked for lack of DNA. CDR1 and CDR2 (germline): DFQATT, SNEGSKA (reference sequence). This CDR3 has 17 residues. This CDR3 is CSARDYGTDLSNYGYTF.

The chain recombines TRBV28 with TRBJ2-7; TCRdb proposes TRBD2, but this gene call is untestable without DNA. The CDR3 is made up of 14 amino acids. Germline-derived CDR1 and CDR2 are MDHEN and SYDVKM. CDR3 sequence reads: CASSYSNSGIEQYF.

The rearrangement joins TRBV6-5 to TRBJ1-5. The CDR3 extends over 12 amino acids. CDR1 and CDR2 (germline): MNHEY, SVGAGI. CDR3 sequence: CASGEGLQPQHF.

The chain couples TRBV7-9 to TRBJ2-4; with no DNA, the TCRdb D assignment of TRBD1 cannot be verified. The CDR3 consists of 16 residues. Germline values: CDR1 SEHNR, CDR2 FQNEAQ (reference sequence). The CDR3 sequence: CASSGTPGTAKNIQYF.

This chain links TRBV28 with TRBJ2-5. This CDR3 is built from 13 residues. Per germline, CDR1 MDHEN and CDR2 SYDVKM. This CDR3 reads CASSLGQKETQYF.

This rearrangement joins TRBV7-2 to TRBJ2-1; TCRdb's D call of TRBD2 is untestable without DNA. The CDR3 covers 14 residues. Germline V gene lookup returns CDR1 SGHTA and CDR2 FQGNSA. CDR3 sequence reads: CASSSLREGHEQFF.

The V gene is TRBV3-1, the J gene TRBJ1-1. Looked up from germline, CDR1 is LGHDT and CDR2 is YNNKEL (reference sequence). There are 17 residues in the CDR3. CDR3 sequence: CASSQGARGLLNTEAFF.

This chain uses TRBV10-3 with TRBJ2-2; lacking DNA, the TRBD2 call made by TCRdb goes unchecked. Germline assignment: CDR1 ENHRY and CDR2 SYGVKD. The CDR3 sequence is 14 residues long. The CDR3 loop is CAINPSTNTGELFF.

The rearrangement links TRBV3-1 to TRBJ2-1. CDR3 length: 13 amino acids. Germline V CDR1 and CDR2: LGHDT, YNNKEL (reference sequence). This CDR3 reads CASSQDNHNEQFF.

The chain links TRBV6-6 to TRBJ2-2; TCRdb designates TRBD2, a call that cannot be tested without DNA. The germline CDR1 and CDR2 sequences are MNHNY and SVGAGI (reference sequence). The CDR3 length is 16 residues. The CDR3 here is CASSYPGGANTGELFF.

V usage is TRBV5-1 and J usage is TRBJ2-3; TCRdb returns TRBD1, unconfirmable since there is no DNA. The CDR3 is 15 residues long. The germline V gene encodes CDR1 SGHRS and CDR2 YFSETQ. The CDR3 spells CASSEGQGAGDTQYF.

This chain connects TRBV7-2 to TRBJ2-5. The CDR3 has 13 residues. Germline loops: CDR1 SGHTA, CDR2 FQGNSA. CDR3 sequence: CASSLEEWETQYF.